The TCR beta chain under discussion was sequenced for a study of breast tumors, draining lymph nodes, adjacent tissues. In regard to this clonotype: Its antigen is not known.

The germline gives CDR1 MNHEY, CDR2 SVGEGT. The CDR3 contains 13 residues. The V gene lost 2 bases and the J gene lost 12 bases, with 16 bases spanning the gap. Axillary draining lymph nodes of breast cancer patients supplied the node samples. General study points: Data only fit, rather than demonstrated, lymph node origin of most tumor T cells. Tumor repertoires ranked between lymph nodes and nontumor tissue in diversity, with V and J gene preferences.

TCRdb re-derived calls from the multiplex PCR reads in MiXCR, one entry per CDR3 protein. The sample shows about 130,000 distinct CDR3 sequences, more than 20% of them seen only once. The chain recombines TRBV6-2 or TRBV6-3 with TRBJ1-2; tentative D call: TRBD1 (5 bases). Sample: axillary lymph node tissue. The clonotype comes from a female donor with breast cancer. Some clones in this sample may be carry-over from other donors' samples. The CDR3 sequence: CASSYTAGSGHTF. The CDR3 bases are TGTGCCAGCAGTTACACGGCAGGGAGCGGCCACACCTTC.